A selection of T cell receptor beta chains follows, all from one sample in a study of cytomegalovirus exposure and HLA in healthy donors. The repertoire was sequenced with immunoSEQ multiplex PCR; TCRdb's copy has only in-frame clones and lacks some. The table lists 150,000 or so clones, approximately 86% of them singletons. The sequencing input was PBMCs. These receptors were obtained from a woman aged 18-35 years in good health and CMV-seronegative. Both conserved end residues are part of each CDR3. D genes are given only for firm matches. The size of a clone is reported for some rows only, either as once, few or many, or as a class for expanded clones.

>.|TRBJ2-1|TRBD2|TRBV5-1
TGCGCCAGCAGCCCTATAGCGGGAGTGGGGAATGAGCAGTTCTTC
CASSPIAGVGNEQFF
>.|TRBJ2-5|TRBD2|TRBV19
TGTGCCAGTAGTATAGGGGCGGGAGCGGGGGAGACCCAGTACTTC
CASSIGAGAGETQYF
>.|TRBJ1-3|.|TRBV15
TGTGCCACCAGCAGGGATCCCGGGACATCTGGAAACACCATATATTTT
CATSRDPGTSGNTIYF
>.|TRBJ2-7|.|TRBV5-4
TGTGCCAGCAGCGCAACCGGGGGAACCTACGAGCAGTACTTC
CASSATGGTYEQYF
>.|TRBJ2-5|TRBD2|TRBV27
TGTGCCAGCAACCCCTTGGGGGGGGAGCGGGAAGGGACCCAGTACTTC
CASNPLGGEREGTQYF
>.|TRBJ2-1|.|TRBV20-1
TGCAGTGCGGGTAGCCAGTTCTTC
CSAGSQFF
>.|TRBJ1-2|.|TRBV19
TGTGCCAGTAGTTCCCTGAACTATGGCTACACCTTC
CASSSLNYGYTF
>.|TRBJ2-1|TRBD1|TRBV11-3
TGTGCCAGCAGCAGACAGGGAACCATTGACAATGAGCAGTTCTTC
CASSRQGTIDNEQFF
>.|TRBJ2-3|TRBD1|TRBV7-3
TGTGCCAGCAGCTTCGGACAGGTCAGAGATACGCAGTATTTT
CASSFGQVRDTQYF
>.|TRBJ2-3|.|TRBV6-4
TGTGCCAGCAGTGTTGGCGGGACAGATACGCAGTATTTT
CASSVGGTDTQYF
>.|TRBJ1-2|.|TRBV6-4
TGTGCCAGCAGCAGAATGGCAGGGAATGGCTACACCTTC
CASSRMAGNGYTF
>.|TRBJ2-5|.|TRBV9
TGTGCCAGCAGCGTAGCTCCCAGCGGAGGGGAGACCCAGTACTTC
CASSVAPSGGETQYF
>.|TRBJ2-7|TRBD2|TRBV28
TGTGCCAGCAGTACGGGTAGCGGGAATGTATACGAGCAGTACTTC
CASSTGSGNVYEQYF
>.|TRBJ2-2|TRBD2|TRBV27
TGTGCCAGCACCGCTAGCGGGAGTTCCGGGGAGCTGTTTTTT
CASTASGSSGELFF
>.|TRBJ1-2|.|TRBV28
TGTGCCAGCAGTTTCCTAATCTCAGGGCCGGAGGGCTACACCTTC
CASSFLISGPEGYTF
>.|TRBJ1-5|TRBD1|TRBV19
TGTGCCAGTAGGAAGGCGACAGGGGCTACTCAGCCCCAGCATTTT
CASRKATGATQPQHF
>.|TRBJ1-5|.|TRBV28
TGTGCCAGCAGTTTCATTCCCATGCTAGCGGGGAGCAATCAGCCCCAGCATTTT
CASSFIPMLAGSNQPQHF
>few|TRBJ2-3|.|TRBV18
TGTGCCAGCTCATCTACAGATACGCAGTATTTT
CASSSTDTQYF
>.|TRBJ1-5|.|TRBV27
TGTGCCAGCAGTTTGGGCAGCAATAGCAATCAGCCCCAGCATTTT
CASSLGSNSNQPQHF
>.|TRBJ1-2|.|TRBV6-5
TGTGCCAGCAGTTTTACTGCGGTTCGGGGCTACACCTTC
CASSFTAVRGYTF
>few|TRBJ2-7|TRBD1|TRBV7-9
TGTGCCAGCAGCTCCCCGGGACAGAGCTCCTACGAGCAGTACTTC
CASSSPGQSSYEQYF
>.|TRBJ2-1|TRBD1|TRBV19
TGTGCCAGTAGTCCCTCGACAGGGTGGGATGAGCAGTTCTTC
CASSPSTGWDEQFF
>.|TRBJ2-7|TRBD2|TRBV2
TGTGCCAGCACTCGACGGGGGGAAATAAACTACGAGCAGTACTTC
CASTRRGEINYEQYF
>.|TRBJ1-1|TRBD1|TRBV27
TGTGCCAGCAGTTTACTGGGGACAGGGGGGAACACTGAAGCTTTCTTT
CASSLLGTGGNTEAFF
>few|TRBJ1-2|.|TRBV4-2
TGTGCCAGCAGCCAAGATGCCCTGGGCGGGGCGGACTATGGCTACACCTTC
CASSQDALGGADYGYTF
>.|TRBJ2-2|TRBD2|TRBV6-4
TGTGCCAGCACGGCCTTAGCGGGAGGCCGTACCGGGGAGCTGTTTTTT
CASTALAGGRTGELFF
>.|TRBJ1-6|TRBD1|TRBV25-1
TGTGCCAGCACCGGGACAGGGGCGTATTCACCCCTCCACTTT
CASTGTGAYSPLHF
>.|TRBJ2-3|TRBD2|TRBV7-9
TGTTCCAGCAGCTCACCCATTTCCGGGGGGAGCACAGATACGCAGTATTTT
CSSSSPISGGSTDTQYF
>.|TRBJ1-1|TRBD1|TRBV28
TGTGCCAGCAGCCAGCCCCGCCAGGGGGGTACGGCTGAAGCTTTCTTT
CASSQPRQGGTAEAFF
>once|TRBJ2-2|TRBD1|TRBV5-1
TGCGCCAGCGGCGATCGACAGGGGGCGTTGTCGACCGGGGAGCTGTTTTTT
CASGDRQGALSTGELFF
>few|TRBJ1-1|.|TRBV5-1
TGCGCCAGCAGCTTAGGGGGGAACACTGAAGCTTTCTTT
CASSLGGNTEAFF
>.|TRBJ2-2|TRBD1|TRBV2
TGTGCCAGCGGGACAGGGGGCCCGAACACCGGGGAGCTGTTTTTT
CASGTGGPNTGELFF
>.|TRBJ2-3|.|TRBV7-7
TGTGCCAGCAGCAAGACAGGTTTTATGGGCGATACGCAGTATTTT
CASSKTGFMGDTQYF
>.|TRBJ2-7|.|TRBV5-1
TGCGCCAGCAGAGACCAGGGTCCAGTGGACGAGCAGTACTTC
CASRDQGPVDEQYF
>.|TRBJ2-3|TRBD1|TRBV7-9
TGTGCCAGCAGCCGGGACAGTCACACAGATACGCAGTATTTT
CASSRDSHTDTQYF
>few|TRBJ2-2|.|TRBV5-4
TGTGCCAGCAGCGCAGGTTCCCAGGTTGTCGGGGAGCTGTTTTTT
CASSAGSQVVGELFF